This TCR beta chain was identified in a study of CD8+ T cells in alopecia areata. Whole-study context: It was oral tofacitinib, at 5 to 10 mg twice daily, that treated patients received. Dosing spanned 6 to 18 months on tofacitinib, then 6 months off drug.

Alopecia areata patients gave lesional scalp punch biopsies and peripheral blood samples. PBMCs served as the source from which CD4+ and CD8+ T cells were sorted. Isolated RNA was reverse transcribed into cDNA used as the sequencing template. Clones were sequenced by immunoSEQ multiplex PCR, and TCRdb holds only the in-frame ones, with some missing. Of under 250,000 clones in the sample, around 62% were seen once. This specimen consisted of CD4+ T cells sorted from blood, obtained at week 0. The receptor comes from a human donor with alopecia areata.

This chain's CDR3 is CAISDAGVKESPLHF. The CDR3 nucleotides are TGTGCCATCAGTGATGCGGGGGTTAAGGAATCACCCCTCCACTTT. The chain carries TRBV10-3 and TRBJ1-6; D may be TRBD1 (5 bases). Trimming removed 3 bases at V and 10 bases at J, with 16 bases between. CDR3 length: 15 residues. Per germline, CDR1 ENHRY and CDR2 SYGVKD.